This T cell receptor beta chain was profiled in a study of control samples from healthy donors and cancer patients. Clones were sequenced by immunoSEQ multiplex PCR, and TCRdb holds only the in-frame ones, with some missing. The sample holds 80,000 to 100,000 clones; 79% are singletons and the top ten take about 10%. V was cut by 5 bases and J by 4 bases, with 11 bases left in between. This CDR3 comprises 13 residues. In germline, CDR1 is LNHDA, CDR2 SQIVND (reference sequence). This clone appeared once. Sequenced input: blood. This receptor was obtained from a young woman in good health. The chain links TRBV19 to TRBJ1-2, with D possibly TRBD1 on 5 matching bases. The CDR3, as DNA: TGTGCCAGTAGTGTCGGGGGTATCTATGGCTACACCTTC. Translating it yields CASSVGGIYGYTF. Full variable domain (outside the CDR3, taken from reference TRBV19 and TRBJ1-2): DGGITQSPKYLFRKEGQNVTLSCEQNLNHDAMYWYRQDPGQGLRLIYYSQIVNDFQKGDIAEGYSVSREKKESFPLTVTSAQKNPTAFYLCASSVGGIYGYTFGSGTRLTVV.